This TCR beta chain was observed in a study of shared clonotypes between healthy human individuals. Study-wide results and caveats: Read depth was anticipated to influence clonotype sharing among donors. Sharing across a handful of donors was seen in 4% to 6.5% of naive CD4 clonotypes.

Assay execution took place at the deep level. Assay: immunoSEQ multiplex PCR; the TCRdb copy retains only in-frame clones and omits some. There are approximately 740,000 clones in the sample; about 74% occur only once, and less than 2% lies in the top ten. Naive CD4+ cells were CD45RA-selected; the remaining cells were memory. Remarks on this clone: Its target is not known.

Germline values: CDR1 ENHRY, CDR2 SYGVKD. The CDR3 is 13 amino acids. V gave up 2 bases and J gave up 2 bases, with 7 bases separating them. The clonotype comes from a woman under 40 in good health. Sequencing was done on a sample of memory CD4+ T cells sorted from blood. Documented subset: CD45RA-negative fraction. The V gene is TRBV10-3, the J gene TRBJ2-7; D not certain. The DNA of the CDR3 is TGTGCCATCAGTGAGCAAGCCCCCTACGAGCAGTACTTC. This translates into CAISEQAPYEQYF.